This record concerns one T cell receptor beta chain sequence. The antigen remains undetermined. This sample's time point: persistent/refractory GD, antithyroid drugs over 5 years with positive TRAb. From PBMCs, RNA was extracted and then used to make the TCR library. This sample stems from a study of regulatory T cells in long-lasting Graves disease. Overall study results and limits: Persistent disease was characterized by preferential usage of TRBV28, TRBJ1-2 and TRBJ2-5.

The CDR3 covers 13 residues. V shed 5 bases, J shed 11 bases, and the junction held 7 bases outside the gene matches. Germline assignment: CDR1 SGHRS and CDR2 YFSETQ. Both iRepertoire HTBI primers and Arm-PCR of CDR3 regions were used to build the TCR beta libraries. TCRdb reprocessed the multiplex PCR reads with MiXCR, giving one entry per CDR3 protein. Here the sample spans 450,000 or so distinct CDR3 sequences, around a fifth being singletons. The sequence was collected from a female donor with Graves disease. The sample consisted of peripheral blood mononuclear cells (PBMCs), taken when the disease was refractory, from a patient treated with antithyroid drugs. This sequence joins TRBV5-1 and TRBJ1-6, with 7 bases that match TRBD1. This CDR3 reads CASRVQGGTPLHF. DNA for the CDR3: TGCGCCAGCAGGGTTCAGGGGGGGACACCCCTCCACTTT. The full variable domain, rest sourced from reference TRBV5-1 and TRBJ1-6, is KAGVTQTPRYLIKTRGQQVTLSCSPISGHRSVSWYQQTPGQGLQFLFEYFSETQRNKGNFPGRFSGRQFSNSRSEMNVSTLELGDSALYLCASRVQGGTPLHFGNGTRLTVT.